Listed below are T cell receptor beta chains from one sample, sequenced in a study of CD8+CD57+ T cells in acquired aplastic anemia. TCRdb recomputed calls from the reads with MiXCR, one row per CDR3 protein. The table shows roughly 150,000 distinct CDR3 sequences, with approximately 51% occurring only once. The source material was sorted CD4+, CD8+, or CD8+CD57+ T cells (not recorded which) from PBMCs. These receptors all come from a human donor with aplastic anemia. CDR3s include the opening cysteine and the closing phenylalanine or tryptophan. The D gene is left open where the match is weak. Clone sizes are given selectively: once, few, many, or a class where the clone is expanded.

CDR3 DNA: TGTGCCAGCAGTTTAGGGTCAGGCGGGAGGGCCTCCGGGGAGCTGTTTTTT; CDR3 protein: CASSLGSGGRASGELFF; J gene: TRBJ2-2; D gene: TRBD2; clone size: -; V gene: TRBV12-3/TRBV12-4
CDR3 DNA: TGTGCCAGCAGCCCGAGTGGCGGGAACACTGAAGCTTTCTTT; CDR3 protein: CASSPSGGNTEAFF; J gene: TRBJ1-1; D gene: -; clone size: many; V gene: TRBV7-2
CDR3 DNA: TGCAGCGAAGGACAGGGAAGTGGCTACACCTTC; CDR3 protein: CSEGQGSGYTF; J gene: TRBJ1-2; D gene: TRBD1; clone size: -; V gene: TRBV29-1
CDR3 DNA: TGTGCCAGCAGCTTAGAGACTAGCGGGGCCAGCACAGATACGCAGTATTTT; CDR3 protein: CASSLETSGASTDTQYF; J gene: TRBJ2-3; D gene: TRBD2; clone size: many; V gene: TRBV11-2
CDR3 DNA: TGTGCCAGCAGTTCAGGGGGTCCGGAGACCCAGTACTTC; CDR3 protein: CASSSGGPETQYF; J gene: TRBJ2-5; D gene: TRBD1; clone size: -; V gene: TRBV6-5
CDR3 DNA: TGCGCCATCCGGGGAACTACGATCTCAGATACGCAGTATTTT; CDR3 protein: CAIRGTTISDTQYF; J gene: TRBJ2-3; D gene: -; clone size: -; V gene: TRBV2
CDR3 DNA: TGTGCCAGCAGTCTCCGCCTCAATGAAAAACTGTTTTTT; CDR3 protein: CASSLRLNEKLFF; J gene: TRBJ1-4; D gene: -; clone size: few; V gene: TRBV6-2/TRBV6-3
CDR3 DNA: TGTGCCAGCAGTCCCGGGTACGATTCACCCCTCCACTTT; CDR3 protein: CASSPGYDSPLHF; J gene: TRBJ1-6; D gene: -; clone size: -; V gene: TRBV2
CDR3 DNA: TGTGCCAGCAGGGAAACAGGGAGGCTTGGCTATGGCTACACCTTC; CDR3 protein: CASRETGRLGYGYTF; J gene: TRBJ1-2; D gene: -; clone size: few; V gene: TRBV5-4
CDR3 DNA: TGTGCCAGCAGTGAGACCTTACAGGGAGGGTATTCACCCCTCCACTTT; CDR3 protein: CASSETLQGGYSPLHF; J gene: TRBJ1-6; D gene: -; clone size: many; V gene: TRBV6-1
CDR3 DNA: TGTGCCACCAGCCCCCGGGTCAAGGGAAACATTCAGTACTTC; CDR3 protein: CATSPRVKGNIQYF; J gene: TRBJ2-4; D gene: -; clone size: -; V gene: TRBV24-1
CDR3 DNA: TGTGCCATCAGTGCTGGGACAGGGGGATCACCCCTCCACTTT; CDR3 protein: CAISAGTGGSPLHF; J gene: TRBJ1-6; D gene: TRBD1; clone size: few; V gene: TRBV10-3
CDR3 DNA: TGCAGTGCGACGGGACCCAACGGTGGCCTGACTTTC; CDR3 protein: CSATGPNGGLTF; J gene: TRBJ2-6; D gene: -; clone size: -; V gene: TRBV20-1
CDR3 DNA: TGTGCCAGGGTCCGTTTCAGGCTGAACACTGAAGCTTTCTTT; CDR3 protein: CARVRFRLNTEAFF; J gene: TRBJ1-1; D gene: -; clone size: -; V gene: TRBV25-1
CDR3 DNA: TGTGCCAGCAGTGTGATGGGACACTCCACCGGGGAGCTGTTTTTT; CDR3 protein: CASSVMGHSTGELFF; J gene: TRBJ2-2; D gene: -; clone size: many; V gene: TRBV2
CDR3 DNA: TGTGCCAGCAGCGTAGCTACGGTGAACACTGAAGCTTTCTTT; CDR3 protein: CASSVATVNTEAFF; J gene: TRBJ1-1; D gene: -; clone size: many; V gene: TRBV9
CDR3 DNA: TGTGCCAGCAGCTATACTAGCGGGGTTCTCTACAATGAGCAGTTCTTC; CDR3 protein: CASSYTSGVLYNEQFF; J gene: TRBJ2-1; D gene: TRBD2; clone size: -; V gene: TRBV6-2/TRBV6-3
CDR3 DNA: TGTGCCAGCAGCCAAGCCTATCTAACCTACGAGCAGTACTTC; CDR3 protein: CASSQAYLTYEQYF; J gene: TRBJ2-7; D gene: -; clone size: -; V gene: TRBV14
CDR3 DNA: TGCAGCGTTGAATCACAATACAATGAGCAGTTCTTC; CDR3 protein: CSVESQYNEQFF; J gene: TRBJ2-1; D gene: -; clone size: -; V gene: TRBV29-1
CDR3 DNA: TGCGCCAGCAGTGAGTTCGGTGGGACCTACGAGCAGTACTTC; CDR3 protein: CASSEFGGTYEQYF; J gene: TRBJ2-7; D gene: -; clone size: -; V gene: TRBV10-2
CDR3 DNA: TGCAGTGCTCCCAGGGAGGGCATCGGTGAGCAGTTCTTC; CDR3 protein: CSAPREGIGEQFF; J gene: TRBJ2-1; D gene: TRBD2; clone size: few; V gene: TRBV20-1
CDR3 DNA: TGTGCCAGTAGTTATGCCTCCGCGAACACTGAAGCTTTCTTT; CDR3 protein: CASSYASANTEAFF; J gene: TRBJ1-1; D gene: -; clone size: many; V gene: TRBV19
CDR3 DNA: TGCAGTGCCAGAAGGACAGGCTCCTCCTACGAGCAGTACTTC; CDR3 protein: CSARRTGSSYEQYF; J gene: TRBJ2-7; D gene: TRBD1; clone size: -; V gene: TRBV20-1
CDR3 DNA: TGTGCCAGCCGTTGGGACAAGCCAAGGTCCAACTACGAGCAGTACTTC; CDR3 protein: CASRWDKPRSNYEQYF; J gene: TRBJ2-7; D gene: -; clone size: -; V gene: TRBV27
CDR3 DNA: TGTGCCAGCAGCGCGGGACCGGGACAGGGGACCCAGGGGGACTTC; CDR3 protein: CASSAGPGQGTQGDF; J gene: TRBJ2-7; D gene: TRBD1; clone size: -; V gene: TRBV9
CDR3 DNA: TGTGCCAGCAGTGATGCGACAGGGCGCTCTGGAAACACCATATATTTT; CDR3 protein: CASSDATGRSGNTIYF; J gene: TRBJ1-3; D gene: TRBD1; clone size: many; V gene: TRBV2
CDR3 DNA: TGCAGCGTTGAAACAGGGGGAAATCAGCCCCAGCATTTT; CDR3 protein: CSVETGGNQPQHF; J gene: TRBJ1-5; D gene: TRBD1; clone size: -; V gene: TRBV29-1
CDR3 DNA: TGTGCCACCAGCCGGGACAGCTATGGCTACACCTTC; CDR3 protein: CATSRDSYGYTF; J gene: TRBJ1-2; D gene: TRBD1; clone size: -; V gene: TRBV24-1